This entry describes one TCR beta chain. This clonotype was observed a few times. This clone's antigen is unknown. No clone much larger than this one lies a single base away; base qualities are absent. The data are from a study of blood T cells in healthy people across ages (dated by TCRdb to the mid-2010s). Study-wide context: In model experiments, roughly one uniquely barcoded TCR beta cDNA molecule per two T cells was captured by template switching. The study measured age-related changes in TCR beta repertoire diversity using deep sequencing normalized with unique cDNA molecular identifiers. The donors were split into four age groups: young (average approximately 16 years), middle-aged (39), aged (about 62) and long-lived (roughly 86). The study analyzed two additional independent replicas of 1 million unique cDNA reads from the same blood draw for two donors, one aged 18 to 30 and one aged 80 or older. The paper as a whole reports these results and caveats: The percentage of naive T cells measured by flow cytometry correlated strongly with observed TCR beta diversity. Because profiling used bulk unsorted PBMCs, naive and antigen-experienced compartments could not be compared conclusively. Estimates of total diversity based on one million sequenced T cells were considered lower bounds and underestimates. Observed TCR beta diversity per million T cells fell roughly linearly with age, and a significant reduction was already apparent by age roughly 40. The CMV infection status of donors was not known, potentially confounding age-related changes in expanded clonotypes. The long-lived group showed more naive CD4+ T cells, fewer expanded clones and increased TCR diversity than the aged group, suggesting age selection.

The cysteine opens and the phenylalanine closes a CDR3 of 19 amino acids. The retained sequence is limited to the CDR3, 57 bases, with the frame set at the first base. From V the trimming removes 6 bases and from J it removes 6 bases, while the gene matches leave 25 bases of the junction unaccounted for. The germline V gene sets CDR1 to SQVTM and CDR2 to ANQGSEA. The library came from 5' RACE. This sample was sequenced with an Illumina HiSeq 2500. A second PCR of roughly 7 to 12 cycles was run with a J-beta primer mix and a sample-barcoded 5' primer. A template-switch 5' adaptor carrying 12 random nucleotides introduced a unique molecular identifier onto each TCR beta cDNA molecule. Each sample yielded at least 3 million CDR3-containing paired-end reads. All of the RNA was converted into first-strand cDNA using the Mint cDNA synthesis kit, with a TRBC-specific oligonucleotide serving as the primer. Following uracil-DNA glycosylase treatment, all cDNA underwent a first 18-cycle PCR with the universal primers M1SS and BC2_uni_R. Under the source paper's analysis protocol: For normalization, 1 million high-quality reads, each with a distinct molecular identifier, were randomly selected from each sample. Instead of being binned into consensus sequences, reads that shared molecular identifiers were thrown out. MiTCR, with a Q25 quality threshold and the strictest error-elimination algorithm, was used for CDR3 identification, clonotype clustering and error correction. A nonparametric unseen species model with Euler transformation was used to estimate lower-bound total TCR beta diversity. TCRdb reprocessed the public reads (quality trimming at Q25 with fastp, clone calling with MiXCR) and kept in-frame beta chains. CDR3 protein duplicates are merged, each entry listing the most common genes and DNA. It is TCRdb's table, rather than the study itself, that gives the V and J calls and clone size. Within this sample are 760,000 or so distinct CDR3 sequences, with 20% to 25% of them counted one time only. The top ten constitute 8% to 10% of the sample.

Systemically healthy Caucasian individuals from Russia, 39 in total and aged roughly 6 to 95 years, were included as donors. Each donor gave 9 to 10 milliliters of peripheral blood, collected into EDTA-treated Vacutainer tubes. PBMCs were isolated by Ficoll-Paque density-gradient centrifugation, with at least 6 million obtained per sample. Trizol reagent was used to extract total RNA from PBMCs, with at least 6 micrograms per sample. For every donor, flow cytometry on a PBMC aliquot measured the percentage of naive CD45RAhigh/CD27high T cells. The same sample was also studied in work on T cells of mothers and their children. The second study, in turn, reports: Donors were nine systemically healthy Caucasian individuals: three mothers and their six children. cDNA synthesis used all of the extracted RNA, with approximately 1.4 ug of RNA in each 15 ul reaction. In the second PCR, sample barcodes and 2-4 random nucleotides were introduced via the M1S primer. Over 8.5 million TCR beta CDR3 reads were obtained for each mother, and approximately 3.2 million reads were obtained for each child. Thymic selection similarly shapes TCR recombination output in related and unrelated pairs, with minor effect from inherited differences. Normalized repertoire overlap in related mother-child pairs was always slightly higher than in unrelated mother-child pairs, but the difference was never significant. No persistent microchimeric T cell clones were detected, at a sensitivity of approximately 90 clones per million clonotypes. The study used deep NGS to compare TCR beta repertoires of mothers and children, seeking features distinguishing related mother-child pairs from unrelated individuals. Mothers averaged about 40 +/- 4 years of age and children averaged around 10 +/- 4 years. After adapter ligation with NEBNext reagents, the libraries were sequenced on Illumina HiSeq 2000 with 100+100 nt paired-end reads. To prevent cross-contamination, the mother and child libraries were prepared one month apart and sequenced in separate runs. Each donor had between roughly 500,000 and 2,200,000 distinct TCR beta clonotypes identified. Naive TCR beta clonotypes were estimated from low-frequency clonotypes matched to each donor's FACS-determined naive share, without sorting.

The chain joins TRBV29-1 to TRBJ2-1; 8 bases in the middle match TRBD1. The sequencing sample was made of blood. This receptor was obtained from a boy aged 5-17 years in good health. The CDR3 protein: CSVATGGSSTQSLANEQFF. The DNA sequence is given as TGCAGCGTGGCAACAGGGGGATCAAGTACCCAAAGTCTGGCCAATGAGCAGTTCTTC.